A single sample is the source of the 8 T cell receptor beta chains below, sequenced in a study of cytomegalovirus exposure and HLA in healthy donors. Primers included in the PCR were 60 Vbeta and 13 Jbeta primers. Sequencing was performed with immunoSEQ multiplex PCR; in TCRdb, only in-frame clones are kept and a portion is missing. The table shows 35,000 to 50,000 clones, with under 70% occurring only once. The sample comprised PBMCs. The receptors here all came from a man between 60 and 70 years old in good health and CMV-seropositive.

V is TRBV11-2 and J is TRBJ1-1, with D possibly matching TRBD1 (6 bases). This CDR3 has 12 amino acids. Per the germline V gene, CDR1 is SGHAT and CDR2 is FQNNGV. The V end was cut by 5 bases, the J end by 5 bases, with 9 bases between. The DNA for the CDR3 is TGTGCCAGCAGCCAGGGGTGGACTGAAGCTTTCTTT. The encoded protein is CASSQGWTEAFF.

The CDR3, as DNA: TGCGCCAGCAGCCAAGCCGGGACTAGCGGGAGGTCCGGAGTCAATGAGCAGTTCTTC. Encoded protein: CASSQAGTSGRSGVNEQFF. V usage is TRBV4-3 and J usage is TRBJ2-1, with TRBD2 matching 15 bases. The germline V gene has CDR1 LGHNA and CDR2 YSLEER. This CDR3 has 19 residues. Trimming at V came to 1 base and at J to 6 bases, leaving 10 bases not matched to a gene.

This chain links TRBV18 with TRBJ2-5; the match to TRBD2 covers 13 bases. Germline V CDR1 and CDR2: KGHSH, LQKENI. The V segment lost 4 bases and the J segment 1 base; nucleotides outside the gene matches: 18. The CDR3 sequence is 21 residues long. The CDR3 DNA sequence: TGTGCCAGCTCACTTAGGGGGCCCGGGACTAGCGGGACACTTATCCAAGAGACCCAGTACTTC. Its protein is CASSLRGPGTSGTLIQETQYF.

This clone was counted a single time. V gene TRBV29-1 combines with J gene TRBJ1-3; tentatively, D is TRBD1 (5 bases). Germline-derived CDR1 and CDR2 are SQVTM and ANQGSEA. The CDR3 has 13 amino acids. Trimming took 6 bases from V and 1 from J, leaving 10 bases between them. This chain's CDR3 is CSVVTASGNTIYF. Written as DNA, the CDR3 is TGCAGCGTCGTGACAGCTTCTGGAAACACCATATATTTT.

The chain recombines TRBV5-6 with TRBJ2-7, with 7 bases aligning to TRBD1. CDR1 is SGHDT, CDR2 YYEEEE, per germline. The CDR3 is 16 residues long. Trimming cost V 2 bases and J 1 base; bases outside gene matches: 9. Here the CDR3 reads CASSFWFRDSSYEQYF. The CDR3 DNA reads TGTGCCAGCAGCTTTTGGTTTAGGGACAGTTCCTACGAGCAGTACTTC.

This chain connects TRBV6-5 to TRBJ2-4; D is perhaps TRBD1 (5 bases). The V end was cut by 6 bases, the J end by 8 bases, with 8 bases between. Germline V gene data show CDR1 as MNHEY and CDR2 as SVGAGI. The CDR3 is made up of 11 amino acids. CDR3 loop: CASSLGDIQYF. CDR3 bases: TGTGCCAGCAGCTTAGGGGACATTCAGTACTTC.

This clone was seen only a few times. The V and J genes are TRBV7-9 and TRBJ2-1, with 9 bases matching TRBD2. V lost 5 bases and J lost 7; bases outside the gene matches: 18. CDR1 SEHNR and CDR2 FQNEAQ come from the germline V gene (reference sequence). The CDR3 has 18 residues. CDR3 DNA sequence: TGTGCCAGCAGCCTCCCGAGTCGCCTAGCGGGATTCAAAAATGAGCAGTTCTTC. Its protein is CASSLPSRLAGFKNEQFF.

The chain is built from TRBV6-1 and TRBJ2-2; possibly TRBD1 for D (5 bases). V dropped 7 bases and J dropped 2 bases, with 8 bases sitting between them. Germline CDR1 reads MNHNS; CDR2 reads SASEGT. This CDR3 has 13 residues. The CDR3 region has the DNA TGTGCCAGCACCAGGACAAACACCGGGGAGCTGTTTTTT. It specifies CASTRTNTGELFF.